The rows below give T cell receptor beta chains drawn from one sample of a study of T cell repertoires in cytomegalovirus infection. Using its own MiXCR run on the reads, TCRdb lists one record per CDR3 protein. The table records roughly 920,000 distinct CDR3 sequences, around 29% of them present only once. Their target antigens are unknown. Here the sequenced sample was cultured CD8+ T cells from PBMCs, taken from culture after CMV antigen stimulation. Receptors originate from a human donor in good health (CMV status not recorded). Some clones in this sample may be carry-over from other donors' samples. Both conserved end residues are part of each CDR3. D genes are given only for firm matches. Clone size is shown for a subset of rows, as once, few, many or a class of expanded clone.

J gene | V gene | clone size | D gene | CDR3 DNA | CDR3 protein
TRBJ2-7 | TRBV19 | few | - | TGTGCCAGTAGTGGGAGAGGATCGAGCTCCTACGAGCAGTACTTC | CASSGRGSSSYEQYF
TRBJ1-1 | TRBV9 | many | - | TGTGCCAGCAGCGCGTCGTACAAATGGAACACTGAAGCTTTCTTT | CASSASYKWNTEAFF
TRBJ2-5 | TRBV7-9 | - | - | TGTGCCAGCAGCTCCCTTGAGTACCAAGAGACCCAGTACTTC | CASSSLEYQETQYF
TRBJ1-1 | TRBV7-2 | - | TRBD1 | TGTGCCAGCAGCTTGACCAACCACAGGGGGCTCACTGAAGCTTTCTTT | CASSLTNHRGLTEAFF
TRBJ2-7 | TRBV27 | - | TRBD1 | TGTGCCAGCAGTTTAATCACAGGGGCGGAAGAGCAGTACTTC | CASSLITGAEEQYF
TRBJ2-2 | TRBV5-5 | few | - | TGTGCCAGCAGCTTGGGCGAGGAGCTGTTTTTT | CASSLGEELFF
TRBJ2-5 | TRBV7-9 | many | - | TGTGCCAGCAGCTTATCCGACAGCCAAGAGACCCAGTACTTC | CASSLSDSQETQYF
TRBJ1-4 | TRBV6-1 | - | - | TGTGCCAGCGAAGGAGGCTATGAAAAACTGTTTTTT | CASEGGYEKLFF
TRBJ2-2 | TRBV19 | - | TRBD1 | TGTGCCAGTAGTATCGCGGTTACAGGGGACACCGGGGAGCTGTTTTTT | CASSIAVTGDTGELFF
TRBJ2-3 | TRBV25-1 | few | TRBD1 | TGTGCCAGCCGGGAGAAGGGACAGGGTCCCGGAGATACGCAGTATTTT | CASREKGQGPGDTQYF
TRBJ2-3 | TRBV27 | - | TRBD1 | TGTGCCAGCTCGAGCGGGACAGGGGGTTATACGCAGTATTTT | CASSSGTGGYTQYF
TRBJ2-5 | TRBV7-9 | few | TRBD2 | TGTGCCAGCAGCTTAGCGGGGCTAGCGGGGGCGCCGTACCAAGAGACCCAGTACTTC | CASSLAGLAGAPYQETQYF
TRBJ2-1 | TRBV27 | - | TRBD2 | TGTGCCAGCAGTTTAGAGACTAGCGGCTCCTACAATGAGCAGTTCTTC | CASSLETSGSYNEQFF
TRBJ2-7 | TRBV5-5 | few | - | TGTGCCAGCAGCTTGGATATGGGAGTCCGAAAGTCCTACGAGCAGTACTTC | CASSLDMGVRKSYEQYF
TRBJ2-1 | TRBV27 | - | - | TGTGCCAGCAGTTTATCAGGGGGGGGTACGGTTGAGCAGTTCTTC | CASSLSGGGTVEQFF
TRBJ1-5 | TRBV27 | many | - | TGTGCCAGCAGGCAGGGAGGTCAGCCCCAGCATTTT | CASRQGGQPQHF
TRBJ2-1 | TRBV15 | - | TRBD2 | TGTGCCACCAGCAGAGGTCTCGAATCCGCTAGCGGGGGGGCCCTCGTCGAGCAGTTCTTC | CATSRGLESASGGALVEQFF
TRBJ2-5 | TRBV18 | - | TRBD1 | TGTGCCAGCTCACTTTTCCCGGGACAGCAAGAGACCCAGTACTTC | CASSLFPGQQETQYF
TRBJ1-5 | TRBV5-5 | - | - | TGTGCCAGCAGCTTGACGGCTTATCAGCCCCAGCATTTT | CASSLTAYQPQHF
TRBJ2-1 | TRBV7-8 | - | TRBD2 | TGTGCCAGCAGCTCCCTGACTAGCGGAGGGGACAATGAGCAGTTCTTC | CASSSLTSGGDNEQFF
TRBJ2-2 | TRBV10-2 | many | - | TGCGCCAGCAGTGAGTCTGGAACTGGACCTAACACCGGGGAGCTGTTTTTT | CASSESGTGPNTGELFF
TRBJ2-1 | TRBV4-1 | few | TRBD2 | TGCGCCAGCAGCCAAGATCATAGGAAGTACGGGGGGTATTCCTACAATGAGCAGTTCTTC | CASSQDHRKYGGYSYNEQFF
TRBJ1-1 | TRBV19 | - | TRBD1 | TGTGCCAGTAGTATACCAGGGGGTGCCACTGAAGCTTTCTTT | CASSIPGGATEAFF
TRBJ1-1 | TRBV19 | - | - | TGTGCCAGTAGGAGCTACACGAGCACTGAAGCTTTCTTT | CASRSYTSTEAFF
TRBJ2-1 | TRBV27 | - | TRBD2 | TGTGCCAGCAGCCCCCCCTGGACTAGAGGATTCAATGAGCAGTTCTTC | CASSPPWTRGFNEQFF
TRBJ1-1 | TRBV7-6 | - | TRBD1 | TGTGCCAGCAGCCCGGGGACAGGGGGCGATTCCCTACGAACGAACACTGAAGCTTTCTTT | CASSPGTGGDSLRTNTEAFF
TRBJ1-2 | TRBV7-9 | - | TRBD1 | TGTGCCAGCAGGCCGGTACTGGGGGGACAGGGAAAAAATGGCTACACCTTC | CASRPVLGGQGKNGYTF
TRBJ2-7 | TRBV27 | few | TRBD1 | TGTGCCAGGACGGGACAGGGGGCTTACGAGCAGTACTTC | CARTGQGAYEQYF
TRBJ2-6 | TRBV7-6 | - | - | TGTGCCAGCAGCACAGGGCTCTCTGGGGCCAACGTCCTGACTTTC | CASSTGLSGANVLTF
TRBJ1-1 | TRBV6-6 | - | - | TGTGCCAGCAGTTACCCCAGCAGTGACACTGAAGCTTTCTTT | CASSYPSSDTEAFF
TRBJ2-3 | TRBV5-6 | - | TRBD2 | TGTGCCAGCAGCCCAGGAAGAGCGGGGGGGACCCATACGCAGTATTTT | CASSPGRAGGTHTQYF
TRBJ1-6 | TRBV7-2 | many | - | TGTGCCAGCAGCTTAGCGTTTTCGGGGTCCGGTTCACCCCTCCACTTT | CASSLAFSGSGSPLHF
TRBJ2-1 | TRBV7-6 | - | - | TGTGCCAGCGGCTTGGGGGACTCCTACAATGAGCAGTTCTTC | CASGLGDSYNEQFF
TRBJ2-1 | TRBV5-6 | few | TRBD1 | TGTGCCAGCACCGGTAGTCGGGACAGGGGGCTGAATGAGCAGTTCTTC | CASTGSRDRGLNEQFF
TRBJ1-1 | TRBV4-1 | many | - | TGCGCCAGCAGCCAAGTTCGCAGCACCCCGCAAGCTTTCTTT | CASSQVRSTPQAFF
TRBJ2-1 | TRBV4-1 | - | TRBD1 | TGCGCCAGCAGCCAAGTCGGACAGGGGACCTACAATGAGCAGTTCTTC | CASSQVGQGTYNEQFF
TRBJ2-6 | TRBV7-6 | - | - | TGTGCCAGCAGCTTTAGGGGGGCTGGGGCCAACGTCCTGACTTTC | CASSFRGAGANVLTF
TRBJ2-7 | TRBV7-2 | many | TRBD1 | TGTGCCAGCAGCTTTCCGACAGGGGCTGGAGAGCAGTACTTC | CASSFPTGAGEQYF
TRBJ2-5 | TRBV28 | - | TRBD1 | TGTGCCAGCAGTCCTCGTTGGGGGACAGGGAACCAAGAGACCCAGTACTTC | CASSPRWGTGNQETQYF
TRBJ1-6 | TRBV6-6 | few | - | TGTGCCAGCAGTGAAATGGTGTCGGGGTATGACTCACCCCTCCACTTT | CASSEMVSGYDSPLHF
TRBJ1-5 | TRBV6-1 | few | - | TGTGCCAGCAGTGAACGATCTGGGACTCAGCCCCAGCATTTT | CASSERSGTQPQHF
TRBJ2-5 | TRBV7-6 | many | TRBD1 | TGTGCCAGCAGTTATGGACAGGCCGCTGTACAAGAGACCCAGTACTTC | CASSYGQAAVQETQYF
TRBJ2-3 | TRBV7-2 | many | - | TGTGCCAGCACCTCTTCAGACTTCTACCCAGATACGCAGTATTTT | CASTSSDFYPDTQYF
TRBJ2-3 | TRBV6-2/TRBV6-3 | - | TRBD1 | TGTGCCAGCAGTTACAGACAGGGGATCACAGATACGCAGTATTTT | CASSYRQGITDTQYF
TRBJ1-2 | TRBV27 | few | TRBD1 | TGTGCCAGCAGTCCTTGGACAGGGGCCATTTTTGGCTACACCTTC | CASSPWTGAIFGYTF
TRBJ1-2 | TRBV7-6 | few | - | TGTGCCAGCAGCCGTGTCGAGGGGGGCCTCTCTGGCTACACCTTC | CASSRVEGGLSGYTF
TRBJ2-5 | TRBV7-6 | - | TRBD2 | TGTGCTAGCAGCTTAGATCTAGCGGGGCCGGGGGAGACCCAGTACTTC | CASSLDLAGPGETQYF
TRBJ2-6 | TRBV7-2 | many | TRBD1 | TGTGCCAGCAGCTTAGCAGGGGGCCCCCGGGACAGGGGGCTTGGGGCCAACGTCCTGACTTTC | CASSLAGGPRDRGLGANVLTF
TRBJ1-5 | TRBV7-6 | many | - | TGTGCCAGCAGCCCCCGGGACTACAATCAGCCCCAGCATTTT | CASSPRDYNQPQHF
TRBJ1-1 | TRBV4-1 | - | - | TGCGCCAGCAGCCAGGCAGGCAGCATGAACACTGAAGCTTTCTTT | CASSQAGSMNTEAFF
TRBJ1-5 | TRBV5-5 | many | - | TGTGCCAGCAGCCCCGTTGGTAATCAGCCCCAGCATTTT | CASSPVGNQPQHF
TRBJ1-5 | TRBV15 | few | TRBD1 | TGTGCCACCAGCAGTCATGGACAGGGGGACAATCAGCCCCAGCATTTT | CATSSHGQGDNQPQHF
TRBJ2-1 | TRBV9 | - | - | TGTGCCAGCAGCGCCGCTGGGGTTCCCTACAATGAGCAGTTCTTC | CASSAAGVPYNEQFF
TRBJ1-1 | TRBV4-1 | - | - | TGCGCCAGCAGCCAAATGGGAACTGAAGCTTTCTTT | CASSQMGTEAFF
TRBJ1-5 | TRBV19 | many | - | TGTGCCAGTAGTATCGGTTATAGCAATCAGCCCCAGCATTTT | CASSIGYSNQPQHF